These 20 T cell receptor beta chains were sequenced from one sample in a study of cytomegalovirus exposure and HLA in healthy donors. The PCR was carried out with 60 Vbeta primers and 13 Jbeta primers. Profiled with immunoSEQ multiplex PCR; TCRdb holds only in-frame clones, not every one. Among about 140,000 clones, approximately 85% were seen once, and the ten largest hold around 0.5%. Sequenced material: PBMCs. All receptors come from a woman aged 40 to 55 in good health and CMV-seronegative.

The chain is built from TRBV5-5 and TRBJ2-2; 7 bases align to TRBD1. The CDR3 is made up of 15 amino acids. The V gene's germline CDR1 is SGHKS and CDR2 YYEKEE (reference sequence). V gave up 7 bases and J gave up 1 base; unmatched junction bases: 7. The CDR3 DNA is TGTGCCAGCCGGCCAGGACAGGTGAACACCGGGGAGCTGTTTTTT. Translating it yields CASRPGQVNTGELFF.

V and J are TRBV5-6 and TRBJ2-1, with D possibly matching TRBD1 (6 bases). CDR3 length: 15 residues. V lost 0 bases, J lost 9 bases, and 16 bases lay in between. The germline CDR1 and CDR2 sequences are SGHDT and YYEEEE. The CDR3 region is CASSLDAQGFSEQFF. CDR3 DNA: TGTGCCAGCAGCTTGGACGCACAGGGATTCAGTGAGCAGTTCTTC. The entire variable domain, with the rest obtained from reference TRBV5-6 and TRBJ2-1, is as follows: DAGVTQSPTHLIKTRGQQVTLRCSPKSGHDTVSWYQQALGQGPQFIFQYYEEEERQRGNFPDRFSGHQFPNYSSELNVNALLLGDSALYLCASSLDAQGFSEQFFGPGTRLTVL.

The gene calls are TRBV7-2 and TRBJ2-1; the match to TRBD2 covers 10 bases. The CDR3 is 14 amino acids. Germline lookup yields CDR1 SGHTA and CDR2 FQGNSA. J was trimmed by 8 bases and V by 4 bases; bases with no gene match: 5. CDR3 amino acids: CASSSGTSVHEQFF. CDR3 sequence (DNA): TGTGCCAGCAGCTCCGGGACTAGCGTGCATGAGCAGTTCTTC.

The chain has TRBV5-1 and TRBJ2-3; 15 bases are a match to TRBD2. Germline V CDR1 and CDR2: SGHRS, YFSETQ. V shed 3 bases and J 3 bases; nucleotides not matched to a gene: 5. The CDR3 sequence is 17 residues long. This chain's CDR3 is CASSWEGLAGGTDTQYF. The DNA for the CDR3 is TGCGCCAGCAGCTGGGAGGGACTAGCGGGAGGTACAGATACGCAGTATTTT. Complete variable domain (other parts from reference TRBV5-1 and TRBJ2-3): KAGVTQTPRYLIKTRGQQVTLSCSPISGHRSVSWYQQTPGQGLQFLFEYFSETQRNKGNFPGRFSGRQFSNSRSEMNVSTLELGDSALYLCASSWEGLAGGTDTQYFGPGTRLTVL.

The chain carries TRBV7-9 and TRBJ2-7; 12 positions agree with TRBD2. This CDR3 is built from 17 residues. CDR1 and CDR2 (germline): SEHNR, FQNEAQ (reference sequence). V lost 1 base, J lost 4 bases, and 8 bases stayed unmatched. The CDR3, as DNA: TGTGCCAGCAGCTTAGGACTAGCGGGAGAAAATAGGTACGAGCAGTACTTC. Protein sequence: CASSLGLAGENRYEQYF. Full variable domain (missing parts from reference TRBV7-9 and TRBJ2-7): DTGVSQNPRHKITKRGQNVTFRCDPISEHNRLYWYRQTLGQGPEFLTYFQNEAQLEKSRLLSDRFSAERPKGSFSTLEIQRTEQGDSAMYLCASSLGLAGENRYEQYFGPGTRLTVT.

This clone has only one observation. The DNA of the CDR3 is TGTGCCAGCAGCTTAGTTTCCAGGGCGGCCGGGGAGCTGTTTTTT. As protein: CASSLVSRAAGELFF. J is TRBJ2-2 and V is TRBV7-2, with D possibly being TRBD1 (5 bases). This CDR3 spans 15 amino acids. In germline, CDR1 is SGHTA, CDR2 FQGNSA. The ends were cut back, 1 base at V and 6 bases at J, with 12 bases in the middle.

The chain employs TRBV4-1 and TRBJ2-7; possibly TRBD2 for D (7 bases). Germline V gives CDR1 MGHRA, CDR2 YSYEKL. V shed 0 bases and J shed 0 bases, with 18 bases lying between them. This CDR3 has 18 amino acids. CDR3 nucleotides: TGCGCCAGCAGCCAAGAAAAGGGGGGGACGCCTGACTCCTACGAGCAGTACTTC. Translated, it gives CASSQEKGGTPDSYEQYF.

This clone was found once. The chain employs TRBV5-1 and TRBJ1-4; the D gene is possibly TRBD1 (6 bases). Trimming stripped 0 bases from V and 8 bases from J, with 11 bases between. The germline CDR1 and CDR2 sequences are SGHRS and YFSETQ. This CDR3 spans 14 amino acids. The CDR3 protein is CASSLGRGNEKLFF. The CDR3 region has the DNA TGCGCCAGCAGCTTGGGCAGGGGAAACGAAAAACTGTTTTTT.

The gene calls are TRBV7-9 and TRBJ2-3; 8 nucleotides align to TRBD1. The CDR3 spans 15 residues. Germline trimming cut 5 bases from V and 0 bases from J; bases unmatched to any gene: 4. Germline V gene lookup returns CDR1 SEHNR and CDR2 FQNEAQ (reference sequence). The CDR3 nucleotides read TGTGCCAGCAGCCAGGGGGACAGGAGCACAGATACGCAGTATTTT. It translates to CASSQGDRSTDTQYF.

The gene calls are TRBV6-6 and TRBJ2-7; the D gene is possibly TRBD2 (6 bases). Germline V gene sequence: CDR1 MNHNY, CDR2 SVGAGI (reference sequence). V was shortened by 5 bases and J by 6 bases, with 17 bases between the two germline ends. The CDR3 runs to 14 residues. The CDR3 DNA follows: TGTGCCAGCAGTGGGGTGAGGGACTCGGGCGAGCAGTACTTC. Residues: CASSGVRDSGEQYF.

V gene TRBV4-2 combines with J gene TRBJ1-2; D may be TRBD1 (5 bases). The CDR3 contains 15 residues. Germline V gene lookup returns CDR1 LGHNA and CDR2 YNFKEQ. V dropped 0 bases and J dropped 4 bases, with 12 bases sitting between them. The CDR3, as DNA: TGTGCCAGCAGCCAAGATGGGGCAGGGTTCTATGGCTACACCTTC. This sequence encodes CASSQDGAGFYGYTF.

The rearrangement links TRBV7-9 to TRBJ2-1; TRBD1 agrees at 8 bases. CDR1 SEHNR and CDR2 FQNEAQ come from the germline V gene (reference sequence). V shed 5 bases and J 5 bases; nucleotides not matched to a gene: 8. The CDR3 extends over 15 amino acids. The CDR3 region has the DNA TGTGCCAGCAGCAGACCCGGGACAGGCAACAATGAGCAGTTCTTC. This encodes CASSRPGTGNNEQFF.

The genes are TRBV28 and TRBJ1-1, with 7 bases identical to TRBD1. V shed 2 bases and J 5 bases; nucleotides not matched to a gene: 5. Germline V lookup: CDR1 MDHEN, CDR2 SYDVKM. The CDR3 totals 14 residues. CDR3 protein: CASSLTGVKTEAFF. The CDR3 DNA sequence: TGTGCCAGCAGTTTAACAGGGGTAAAGACTGAAGCTTTCTTT.

This rearrangement joins TRBV5-6 to TRBJ1-1; D remains unclear. This CDR3 spans 12 amino acids. The germline gives CDR1 SGHDT, CDR2 YYEEEE. The V and J ends lost 1 base and 11 bases respectively, with 12 bases between them. The CDR3 loop is CASSLQDLRAFF. CDR3 bases: TGTGCCAGCAGCTTGCAGGACTTGCGCGCTTTCTTT. Combining the CDR3 with reference TRBV5-6 and TRBJ1-1 gives the whole variable domain DAGVTQSPTHLIKTRGQQVTLRCSPKSGHDTVSWYQQALGQGPQFIFQYYEEEERQRGNFPDRFSGHQFPNYSSELNVNALLLGDSALYLCASSLQDLRAFFGQGTRLTVV.

The CDR3 region has the DNA TGTGCCAGCAGACGGTTGAACACTGAAGCTTTCTTT. This encodes CASRRLNTEAFF. The chain is built from TRBV2 and TRBJ1-1; no firm D call. This CDR3 spans 12 amino acids. V gave up 6 bases and J gave up 0 bases, with 5 bases separating them. Germline V gene data show CDR1 as SNHLY and CDR2 as FYNNEI.

The DNA of the CDR3 is TGTGCCAGCAGTTACTCGTCGGCAGGGGGCGCGGGCGAGCAGTACTTC. Amino acid sequence: CASSYSSAGGAGEQYF. This chain links TRBV6-5 with TRBJ2-7, with 8 bases fitting TRBD1. Losses at the gene ends were 0 bases for V and 6 bases for J; bases not matched to a gene: 10. Germline V CDR1 and CDR2: MNHEY, SVGAGI. The CDR3 totals 16 residues.

In nucleotides, the CDR3 is TGTGCCAGCAGCGTGGACTATTCTACGCAGTATTTT. This gives the protein CASSVDYSTQYF. The chain links TRBV5-6 to TRBJ2-3; D is perhaps TRBD2 (6 bases). Germline loops: CDR1 SGHDT, CDR2 YYEEEE. V dropped 4 bases and J dropped 8 bases, with 11 bases sitting between them. The CDR3 covers 12 residues.

The chain has TRBV28 and TRBJ2-3; D is possibly TRBD1 (6 bases). The germline gives CDR1 MDHEN, CDR2 SYDVKM. Trimming left V 6 bases short and J 4 bases short, with 14 bases between. The CDR3 spans 14 residues. The CDR3 sequence is CASSPGVPPDTQYF. As DNA, the CDR3 is TGTGCCAGCAGCCCAGGGGTGCCCCCAGATACGCAGTATTTT.

This chain links TRBV4-2 with TRBJ2-4, with TRBD2 identical over 10 bases. CDR1 is LGHNA, CDR2 YNFKEQ, per germline. Trimming removed 1 base from V and 5 bases from J; junction bases left unmatched: 5. The CDR3 loop spans 16 amino acids. The CDR3 DNA sequence: TGTGCCAGCAGCCAAGCCTCCGGGACTAGCGAAAACATTCAGTACTTC. Protein product: CASSQASGTSENIQYF.

The rearrangement uses TRBV2 and TRBJ2-1; the match to TRBD1 covers 9 bases. Germline CDR1 SNHLY, CDR2 FYNNEI. The CDR3 length is 14 residues. Unmatched junction bases numbered 11, after V lost 9 bases and J lost 8 bases. The CDR3 sequence: CASNGQGTMDEQFF. The CDR3 bases are TGTGCCAGTAACGGACAGGGGACTATGGATGAGCAGTTCTTC.